Listed here are 23 T cell receptor beta chains from one sample, sequenced in a study of PD-1 blockade in classical Hodgkin lymphoma. Assay used: immunoSEQ multiplex PCR; TCRdb lists only in-frame clones, some missing. The table lists more than 7,500 clones, roughly 80% of them singletons. Each and every patient relapsed after autologous stem cell transplantation, and patients got differing brentuximab vedotin exposure. Magnetic depletion of unwanted cells isolated CD4+ T cells from thawed PBMCs. The sequenced sample was CD4+ T cells from blood, obtained at baseline. These receptors were collected from a human donor with classical Hodgkin lymphoma.

V and J are TRBV18 and TRBJ2-2; D might be TRBD2 (5 bases). The CDR3 contains 14 residues. CDR1 and CDR2 (germline): KGHSH, LQKENI. The V end was cut by 1 base, the J end by 3 bases, with 6 bases between. CDR3 bases: TGTGCCAGCTCACCACGGGGAGACACCGGGGAGCTGTTTTTT. This translates into CASSPRGDTGELFF.

This clone was seen more than once but under ten times. V usage is TRBV5-1 and J usage is TRBJ1-2; possible D gene TRBD1, 5 bases. V gave up 4 bases and J gave up 1 base, with 8 bases separating them. CDR1 is SGHRS, CDR2 YFSETQ, per germline. The CDR3 sequence is 13 residues long. CDR3 loop: CASSPDINYGYTF. The CDR3 region has the DNA TGCGCCAGCAGCCCGGACATTAACTATGGCTACACCTTC.

The chain combines TRBV27 with TRBJ1-1; D unresolved. Germline CDR1 reads MNHEY; CDR2 reads SMNVEV (reference sequence). The V end was cut by 3 bases, the J end by 3 bases, with 8 bases between. The CDR3 covers 13 residues. In nucleotides, the CDR3 is TGTGCCAGCAGTTTTCGGGCCTACACTGAAGCTTTCTTT. Translation gives CASSFRAYTEAFF.

The chain couples TRBV5-8 to TRBJ1-3; D gene uncertain. The V end was cut by 2 bases, the J end by 0 bases, with 9 bases between. CDR1 and CDR2 from the germline V gene are SGHTS and YDEGEE. This CDR3 has 15 amino acids. In DNA form, the CDR3 reads TGTGCCAGCAGCTTAACACGGACCTCTGGAAACACCATATATTTT. It is translated as CASSLTRTSGNTIYF.

This clone was observed a few times. The chain links TRBV7-9 to TRBJ2-1; 9 positions agree with TRBD2. Germline values: CDR1 SEHNR, CDR2 FQNEAQ (reference sequence). Trimming removed 5 bases from V and 6 bases from J; junction bases left unmatched: 8. This CDR3 region has 15 residues. This CDR3 is CASSRTSGWGNEQFF. For the CDR3, the DNA is TGTGCCAGCAGCCGTACTAGCGGGTGGGGCAATGAGCAGTTCTTC.

This clone was counted between two and nine times. The V and J genes are TRBV6-6 and TRBJ2-7, with 10 bases identical to TRBD2. Germline lookup yields CDR1 MNHNY and CDR2 SVGAGI (reference sequence). V trimming: 5 bases; J trimming: 3 bases; junction bases outside the gene matches: 7. CDR3 length: 15 amino acids. Here the CDR3 reads CASSRRTSGYYEQYF. The CDR3 DNA is TGTGCCAGCAGTAGAAGGACTAGCGGTTACTACGAGCAGTACTTC.

The chain combines TRBV18 with TRBJ2-2; 7 nucleotides match TRBD2. Germline V gene data show CDR1 as KGHSH and CDR2 as LQKENI. The length of the CDR3 is 16 residues. Unmatched junction bases numbered 7, after V lost 0 bases and J lost 6 bases. CDR3 nucleotides: TGTGCCAGCTCACCACCGGGACTACTCACGGCCGGGGAGCTGTTTTTT. Translated, it gives CASSPPGLLTAGELFF. The full variable domain, in which reference TRBV18 and TRBJ2-2 provide the parts outside the CDR3, is NAGVMQNPRHLVRRRGQEARLRCSPMKGHSHVYWYRQLPEEGLKFMVYLQKENIIDESGMPKERFSAEFPKEGPSILRIQQVVRGDSAAYFCASSPPGLLTAGELFFGEGSRLTVL.

CDR3 sequence: CASSSTGLAGGPMDTQYF. The DNA of the CDR3 is TGCGCCAGCAGCTCAACAGGACTAGCGGGAGGGCCTATGGATACGCAGTATTTT. The chain combines TRBV5-1 with TRBJ2-3; 15 bases are shared with TRBD2. CDR1 is SGHRS and CDR2 is YFSETQ in the germline V gene. The V segment lost 3 bases and the J segment 6 bases; nucleotides outside the gene matches: 11. The CDR3 totals 18 residues. The variable domain in full, with the rest retrieved from reference TRBV5-1 and TRBJ2-3, is KAGVTQTPRYLIKTRGQQVTLSCSPISGHRSVSWYQQTPGQGLQFLFEYFSETQRNKGNFPGRFSGRQFSNSRSEMNVSTLELGDSALYLCASSSTGLAGGPMDTQYFGPGTRLTVL.

This chain links TRBV10-2 with TRBJ2-7, with 7 nucleotides matching TRBD1. Germline V gives CDR1 WSHSY, CDR2 SAAADI. V shed 7 bases and J 4 bases; nucleotides not matched to a gene: 7. This CDR3 comprises 13 residues. The CDR3 here is CASIPEGAYEQYF. For the CDR3, the DNA is TGCGCCAGCATACCCGAGGGGGCTTACGAGCAGTACTTC.

The gene calls are TRBV6-1 and TRBJ1-4, with D possibly TRBD1 on 5 matching bases. Trimming cost V 1 base and J 5 bases, with 8 bases left between them. CDR1 and CDR2 (germline): MNHNS, SASEGT. This CDR3 has 14 residues. The CDR3 DNA reads TGTGCCAGCAGTGAAGGGGGGAGAAATGAAAAACTGTTTTTT. Translated, it gives CASSEGGRNEKLFF.

The chain employs TRBV2 and TRBJ1-3; maybe TRBD1 (5 bases). CDR3 length: 14 residues. The germline V and J ends were trimmed by 2 bases and 4 bases, with 9 bases remaining between them. The V gene's germline CDR1 is SNHLY and CDR2 FYNNEI. The CDR3 spells CASSERGIGNTIYF. For the CDR3, the DNA is TGTGCCAGCAGTGAAAGGGGCATAGGAAACACCATATATTTT. Full variable domain (missing parts from reference TRBV2 and TRBJ1-3): EPEVTQTPSHQVTQMGQEVILRCVPISNHLYFYWYRQILGQKVEFLVSFYNNEISEKSEIFDDQFSVERPDGSNFTLKIRSTKLEDSAMYFCASSERGIGNTIYFGEGSWLTVV.

CDR3 loop: CASSSGVGSYEQYF. The CDR3 coding sequence is TGCGCCAGCAGCTCCGGTGTAGGCAGCTACGAGCAGTACTTC. This rearrangement joins TRBV5-1 to TRBJ2-7, with D unclear. Trimming took 3 bases from V and 3 from J, leaving 13 bases between them. Germline V CDR1 and CDR2: SGHRS, YFSETQ. The CDR3 totals 14 residues.

The V call is TRBV28, the J call TRBJ2-3; TRBD1 matches 9 bases. The CDR3 spans 16 residues. CDR1 and CDR2 (germline): MDHEN, SYDVKM. V was clipped by 3 bases and J by 3 bases; unmatched bases: 7. The CDR3 protein is CASSFPQGARTDTQYF. DNA for the CDR3: TGTGCCAGCAGTTTCCCACAGGGGGCGCGTACAGATACGCAGTATTTT.

The sample holds one count of this clone. The genes are TRBV6-6 and TRBJ2-2; 8 bases match TRBD1. The germline V gene has CDR1 MNHNY and CDR2 SVGAGI (reference sequence). The CDR3 totals 16 residues. The trim removed 6 bases at V and 6 bases at J, leaving 12 bases unmatched. CDR3 DNA sequence: TGTGCCAGCAGAGAACCAGGACAGGGAAAGGCCGGGGAGCTGTTTTTT. Protein: CASREPGQGKAGELFF.

The chain employs TRBV29-1 and TRBJ1-2, with 8 bases identical to TRBD1. Germline V lookup: CDR1 SQVTM, CDR2 ANQGSEA. The trim removed 8 bases at V and 1 base at J, leaving 9 bases unmatched. There are 14 residues in the CDR3. CDR3 loop: CSWGGDRRNYGYTF. The CDR3 nucleotides read TGCAGCTGGGGGGGGGACAGGCGTAACTATGGCTACACCTTC.

V gene TRBV5-5 combines with J gene TRBJ1-2; D remains ambiguous. This CDR3 has 14 amino acids. Germline loops: CDR1 SGHKS, CDR2 YYEKEE (reference sequence). V was shortened by 1 base and J by 0 bases, with 7 bases between the two germline ends. The CDR3 nucleotides are TGTGCCAGCAGCTTGTTGGCAGCTAACTATGGCTACACCTTC. Its translation: CASSLLAANYGYTF. The full variable domain, completed using reference TRBV5-5 and TRBJ1-2, is DAGVTQSPTHLIKTRGQQVTLRCSPISGHKSVSWYQQVLGQGPQFIFQYYEKEERGRGNFPDRFSARQFPNYSSELNVNALLLGDSALYLCASSLLAANYGYTFGSGTRLTVV.

This clone counts as medium-sized. The chain joins TRBV19 to TRBJ2-7; D remains unclear. V lost 2 bases and J 6 bases, leaving 8 bases between the germline ends. This CDR3 has 12 amino acids. Germline CDR1 reads LNHDA; CDR2 reads SQIVND (reference sequence). Here the CDR3 DNA reads TGTGCCAGTAGTATACCCCAAGGCGAGCAGTACTTC. It yields the protein CASSIPQGEQYF.

The chain uses TRBV28 and TRBJ1-4; possibly TRBD1 for D (6 bases). Between the trimmed V and J ends, which lost 3 bases and 7 bases, there was a span of 12 bases. Germline V gene lookup returns CDR1 MDHEN and CDR2 SYDVKM. The CDR3 contains 14 residues. The CDR3 protein is CASSLGGASEKLFF. The CDR3, as DNA: TGTGCCAGCAGTTTGGGGGGGGCTAGTGAAAAACTGTTTTTT.

This sequence joins TRBV6-1 and TRBJ2-7, with TRBD1 identical over 7 bases. The CDR3 extends over 14 amino acids. Germline values: CDR1 MNHNS, CDR2 SASEGT. J gave up 0 bases and V 6 bases, and 5 bases lay outside the gene matches. The CDR3 DNA is TGTGCCAGCAGCAGACAGGGTGACTCCTACGAGCAGTACTTC. This encodes CASSRQGDSYEQYF.

The V and J genes are TRBV6-1 and TRBJ2-5; D may be TRBD2 (6 bases). Per the germline V gene, CDR1 is MNHNS and CDR2 is SASEGT. The CDR3 consists of 15 residues. Trimming cost V 11 bases and J 5 bases, with 24 bases left between them. CDR3 residues: CAGSLGTGIGETQYF. In DNA, the CDR3 is TGTGCCGGATCACTGGGGACTGGGATTGGGGAGACCCAGTACTTC.

The V call is TRBV2, the J call TRBJ2-1, with 7 bases matching TRBD1. The CDR3 contains 13 residues. The V gene end was trimmed by 9 bases and the J gene end by 2 bases; junction bases not matched to a gene: 4. Germline CDR1 and CDR2: SNHLY and FYNNEI. CDR3 in DNA: TGTGCCAGTTCGGGACAGACCTACAATGAGCAGTTCTTC. As protein: CASSGQTYNEQFF.

The V and J genes are TRBV7-9 and TRBJ1-5, with unresolved D. The germline V gene encodes CDR1 SEHNR and CDR2 FQNEAQ (reference sequence). The V and J ends lost 4 bases and 0 bases respectively, with 10 bases between them. CDR3 length: 15 amino acids. CDR3 region: CASSSDGYSNQPQHF. The CDR3 DNA reads TGTGCCAGCAGCTCCGACGGTTATAGCAATCAGCCCCAGCATTTT.

This clone was observed once. The V gene is TRBV28, the J gene TRBJ1-2, with a possible D match to TRBD1 (6 bases). Germline V gene sequence: CDR1 MDHEN, CDR2 SYDVKM. V lost 6 bases and J 8 bases, leaving 25 bases between the germline ends. The CDR3 has 16 amino acids. The CDR3 sequence: CASSASTLAGDRGYTF. The CDR3 bases are TGTGCCAGCAGCGCCTCCACGTTGGCAGGGGATAGGGGCTACACCTTC.